This T cell receptor beta chain was sequenced during a study of blood T cells in healthy people across ages. PCR was performed a second time for about 7 to 11 cycles using a sample-barcoded 5' primer and a J-beta primer mix. From the 5' RACE reads, TCRdb called clonotypes with MiXCR, one entry per CDR3 protein. The sample contains 750,000 to 950,000 distinct CDR3 sequences, approximately 32% of which appear only once. About this clonotype: The junction departs from the called germline gene at one end, perhaps through a read error.

Each donor gave about 9.3 milliliters of peripheral blood. The germline V gene encodes CDR1 MNHEY and CDR2 SVGAGI. The CDR3 is 14 amino acids. The same data also contributed to another study, on T cells of mothers and their children. That paper adds: Reads recorded for TCR beta CDR3 numbered over 8.5 million per mother and around 2.8 million per child. No persistent microchimeric T cell clones were detected.

This receptor was taken from a woman in her 40s in good health. Sequenced: blood. The chain employs TRBV6-5 and TRBJ2-7, with 8 bases matching TRBD1. Written as DNA, the CDR3 is TGTGCCGGCAGACGGGGACAGGCTTCCTACGAGCAGGACTTC. Translated, it gives CAGRRGQASYEQDF.